The clone carrying this T cell receptor beta chain is deemed medium-sized. MiXCR was used by TCRdb to re-call the PCR reads. Of fewer than 25,000 clones in the sample, around 11% were seen once. None of the patients had undergone any treatment ahead of thyroid surgery. The data belong to a study of metastatic and nonmetastatic thyroid tumors. Germline CDR1 reads MNHEY; CDR2 reads SVGEGT. V lost 2 bases to trimming and J lost 7 bases; unmatched junction nucleotides: 5. CDR3 size: 15 residues. Input material: blood. This sequence joins TRBV6-2 or TRBV6-3 and TRBJ1-6; the match to TRBD1 covers 7 bases. The clonotype was recovered from a female donor with papillary thyroid cancer or a benign thyroid nodule (not recorded which). Some clones in this sample may be carry-over from other donors' samples. The CDR3: CASSYVGQSNSPLHF. The CDR3 DNA reads as TGTGCCAGCAGTTACGTGGGACAGAGCAATTCACCCCTCCACTTT.